This paragraph reports one TCR beta chain. Its antigen is unidentified. These data come from a study of cytomegalovirus exposure and HLA in healthy donors. The PCR used 60 Vbeta and 13 Jbeta primers. Sequencing used immunoSEQ multiplex PCR; TCRdb keeps in-frame clones, though not all of them. Here the sample spans more than 150,000 clones, roughly 80% being singletons. Overall study findings and caveats: For most TCR beta V segments, an earlier analysis put the productive rate at about 87% or about 30% of the time. In a later analysis, specific HLA alleles were associated with 15,000 to 20,000 TCR beta sequences at a 0.05 false discovery rate.

Each donor's status was that of a healthy bone marrow donor. Sampled while nominally healthy, donors likely had unrecorded immune exposures. Germline assignment: CDR1 SNHLY and CDR2 FYNNEI. Unmatched junction bases numbered 7, after V lost 6 bases and J lost 6 bases. This CDR3 is built from 14 residues. The sequencing sample was made of PBMCs. V is TRBV2 and J is TRBJ2-3; TRBD2 matches at 9 bases. The clonotype originates from a male donor in good health and CMV-seronegative. In DNA, the CDR3 is TGTGCCAGCAGGGTCGGACTAGCGTCGGATACGCAGTATTTT. It codes for CASRVGLASDTQYF.